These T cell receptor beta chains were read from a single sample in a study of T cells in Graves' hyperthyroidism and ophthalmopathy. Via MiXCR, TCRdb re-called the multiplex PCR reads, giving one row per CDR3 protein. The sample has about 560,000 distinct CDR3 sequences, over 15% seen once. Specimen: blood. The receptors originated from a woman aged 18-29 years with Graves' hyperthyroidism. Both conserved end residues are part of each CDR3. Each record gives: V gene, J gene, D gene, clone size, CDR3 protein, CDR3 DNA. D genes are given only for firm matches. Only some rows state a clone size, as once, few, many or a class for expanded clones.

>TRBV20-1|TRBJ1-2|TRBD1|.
CSARGLTGALYTF
TGCAGTGCTAGGGGCCTGACAGGGGCCCTCTACACCTTC
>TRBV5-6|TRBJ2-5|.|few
CASSPPPARGPQETQYF
TGTGCCAGCAGCCCCCCCCCCGCCAGGGGCCCCCAAGAGACCCAGTACTTC
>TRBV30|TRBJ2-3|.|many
CAWIPRGGGDTQYF
TGTGCCTGGATCCCCCGGGGAGGGGGGGATACGCAGTATTTT
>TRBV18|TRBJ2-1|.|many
CASSRPSSNEQFF
TGTGCCAGCTCACGTCCCTCTTCGAATGAGCAGTTCTTC
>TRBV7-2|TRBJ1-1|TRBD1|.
CASSTRTGDTEAFF
TGTGCCAGCAGCACCCGGACAGGGGACACTGAAGCTTTCTTT
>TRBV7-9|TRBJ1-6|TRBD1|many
CASSSAGTAYNSPLHF
TGTGCCAGCAGCTCTGCCGGGACAGCCTATAATTCACCCCTCCACTTT
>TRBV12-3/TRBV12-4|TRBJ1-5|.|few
CASRVTSNQPQHF
TGTGCCAGTAGGGTCACCAGCAATCAGCCCCAGCATTTT
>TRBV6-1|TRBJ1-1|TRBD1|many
CASRIEGARAFF
TGTGCCAGCAGAATAGAGGGGGCTCGAGCTTTCTTT
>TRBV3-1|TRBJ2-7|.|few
CASSQEREQRTCEQYF
TGTGCCAGCAGCCAAGAACGCGAACAGAGGACATGCGAGCAGTACTTC
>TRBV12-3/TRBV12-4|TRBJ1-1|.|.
CASSPMLSAEALF
TGTGCCAGCAGCCCCATGCTGAGCGCTGAAGCTCTCTTT
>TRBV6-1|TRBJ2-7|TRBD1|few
CASSEVGRGSAYEQYF
TGTGCCAGCAGTGAAGTCGGCAGGGGGAGTGCCTACGAGCAGTACTTC
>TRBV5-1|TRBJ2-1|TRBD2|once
CASSLALAGDPYNEHFF
TGCGCCAGCAGCTTGGCTCTAGCGGGGGACCCCTACAATGAGCACTTCTTC
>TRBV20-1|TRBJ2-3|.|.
CSARAGAHTDTQYF
TGCAGTGCTAGAGCGGGGGCCCACACAGATACGCAGTATTTT
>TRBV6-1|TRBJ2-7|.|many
CASSRWTDSYEQYF
TGTGCCAGCAGTAGATGGACCGATTCCTACGAGCAGTACTTC
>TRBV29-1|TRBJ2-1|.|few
CSVEDAADWALNEQFF
TGCAGCGTTGAAGACGCAGCGGACTGGGCCCTCAATGAGCAGTTCTTC
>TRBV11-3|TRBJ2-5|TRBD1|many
CASSLESGQGETQYF
TGTGCCAGCAGCTTAGAGTCCGGACAGGGGGAGACCCAGTACTTC
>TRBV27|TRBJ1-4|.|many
CASSLAGRSTNEKLFF
TGTGCCAGCAGCCTCGCCGGACGGTCAACTAATGAAAAACTGTTTTTT
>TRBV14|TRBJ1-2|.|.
CASSQSRRDSDKGYTF
TGTGCCAGCAGCCAATCCCGCCGGGACTCAGACAAGGGCTACACCTTC
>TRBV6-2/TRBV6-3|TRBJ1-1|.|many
CASSMFLNTEAFF
TGTGCCAGCAGTATGTTCTTGAACACTGAAGCTTTCTTT
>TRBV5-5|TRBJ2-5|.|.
CASSLYAGQRQETQYF
TGTGCCAGCAGCTTGTATGCCGGCCAACGGCAGGAGACCCAGTACTTC
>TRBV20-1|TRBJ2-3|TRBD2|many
CSARVPLAGVSDTQYF
TGCAGTGCTAGGGTGCCGCTAGCGGGAGTGTCAGATACGCAGTATTTT
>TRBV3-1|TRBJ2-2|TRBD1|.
CASSPGTEAGELFF
TGTGCCAGCAGCCCCGGGACAGAGGCCGGGGAGCTGTTTTTT
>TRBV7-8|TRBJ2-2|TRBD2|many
CASSSKRGSGAGELFF
TGTGCCAGCTCATCTAAAAGGGGAAGCGGGGCCGGGGAGCTGTTTTTT
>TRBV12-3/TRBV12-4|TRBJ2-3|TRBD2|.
CASSLVAGGGLSTQYF
TGTGCCAGCAGTTTAGTTGCGGGGGGAGGTTTGAGTACGCAGTATTTT
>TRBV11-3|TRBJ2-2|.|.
CASSRGANTGERFF
TGTGCCAGCAGTCGGGGGGCGAACACCGGGGAGCGGTTTTTT
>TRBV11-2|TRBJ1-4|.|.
CTSSVGPAFNEKLFF
TGTACCAGCAGCGTGGGGCCAGCCTTTAATGAAAAACTGTTTTTT
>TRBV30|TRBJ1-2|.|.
CAWSLMSKGKINYGYTF
TGTGCCTGGAGTCTAATGTCGAAGGGGAAAATTAACTATGGCTACACCTTC
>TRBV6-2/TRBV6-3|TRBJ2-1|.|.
CASSPAPASEQFF
TGTGCCAGCAGTCCTGCCCCCGCTAGTGAGCAGTTCTTC
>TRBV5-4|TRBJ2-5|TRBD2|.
CASSYPGLAGGLETQYF
TGTGCCAGCAGCTATCCGGGACTAGCGGGAGGTCTGGAGACCCAGTACTTC
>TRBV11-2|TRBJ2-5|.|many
CASSPLGHQETQYF
TGTGCCAGCAGTCCTTTAGGCCACCAAGAGACCCAGTACTTC
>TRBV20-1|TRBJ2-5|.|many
CSARDVLRDTRETQYF
TGCAGTGCTAGAGATGTCCTCCGGGACACCAGGGAGACCCAGTACTTC
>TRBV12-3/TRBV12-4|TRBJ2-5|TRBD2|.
CASRKRGGYQETQYF
TGTGCCAGCAGAAAGCGGGGGGGTTACCAAGAGACCCAGTACTTC
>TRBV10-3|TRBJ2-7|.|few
CAIRRDIESYEQYF
TGTGCCATCAGACGGGACATCGAATCCTACGAGCAGTACTTC
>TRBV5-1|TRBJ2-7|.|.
CASSLGAGPPYEQYF
TGCGCCAGCAGCTTGGGAGCGGGCCCCCCCTACGAGCAGTACTTC
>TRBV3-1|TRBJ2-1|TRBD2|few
CASSHLLAGINEQFF
TGTGCCAGCAGCCACCTACTAGCGGGGATCAATGAGCAGTTCTTC
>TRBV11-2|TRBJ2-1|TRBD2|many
CASSFRLAALHNEQFF
TGTGCCAGCAGCTTTAGACTAGCGGCCTTACACAATGAGCAGTTCTTC
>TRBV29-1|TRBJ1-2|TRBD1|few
CSVGQGNGYGYTF
TGCAGCGTAGGACAGGGGAACGGCTATGGCTACACCTTC
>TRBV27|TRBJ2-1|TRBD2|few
CASSLSAGGWNEQFF
TGTGCCAGCAGTCTGAGCGCGGGGGGATGGAATGAGCAGTTCTTC
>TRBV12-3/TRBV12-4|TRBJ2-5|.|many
CASSPGPGRWQETQYF
TGTGCCAGCAGCCCCGGGCCGGGACGGTGGCAAGAGACCCAGTACTTC
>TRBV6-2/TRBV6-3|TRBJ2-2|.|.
CASRSLQGNTGELFF
TGTGCCAGCAGATCCTTACAGGGGAACACCGGGGAGCTGTTTTTT
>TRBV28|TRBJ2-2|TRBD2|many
CASSLIGLADTGELFF
TGTGCCAGCAGTTTAATTGGTCTAGCGGACACCGGGGAGCTGTTTTTT